A single sample gave rise to the 26 T cell receptor beta chains below, sequenced in a study of beta chain features in type 1 diabetes. The sequenced template was cDNA made from the entire isolated RNA. The assay was immunoSEQ multiplex PCR, and TCRdb's table has in-frame clones only and misses some. Here the sample spans approximately 17,000 clones, roughly 70% being singletons. Antigen specificity for these receptors is unknown. Notes on the study in general: Shorter TCRB CDR3s, moderately but significantly so, marked every one of the four CD4+ subsets in Type 1 diabetes patients.

The source material was stem cell memory CD4+ T cells from blood. The receptor set was obtained from a man aged 25 to 40 with type 1 diabetes.

The J gene is TRBJ1-4, the V gene TRBV9, with 12 bases aligning to TRBD1. J gave up 8 bases and V 3 bases, and 2 bases lay outside the gene matches. Germline CDR1 reads SGDLS; CDR2 reads YYNGEE. The CDR3 is 14 amino acids. CDR3 DNA sequence: TGTGCCAGCAGCGCCGGGACAGGGGGCGAAAAACTGTTTTTT. Translating gives CASSAGTGGEKLFF.

The V gene is TRBV11-2, the J gene TRBJ1-1, with 7 bases aligning to TRBD1. Per germline, CDR1 SGHAT and CDR2 FQNNGV. J lost 5 bases, V lost 5 bases, and 8 bases had no gene match. This CDR3 contains 14 residues. CDR3 nucleotides: TGTGCCAGCAGCGCGACAGGGAAAAATACTGAAGCTTTCTTT. The encoded protein is CASSATGKNTEAFF.

This rearrangement joins TRBV6-1 to TRBJ2-1, with D possibly matching TRBD2 (7 bases). Trimming took 2 bases from V and 2 from J, leaving 13 bases between them. This CDR3 region has 16 residues. Germline lookup yields CDR1 MNHNS and CDR2 SASEGT. The CDR3, as DNA: TGTGCCAGCAGTGAATATTGGGGGGGCGCCTACAATGAGCAGTTCTTC. It specifies CASSEYWGGAYNEQFF.

The chain has TRBV5-1 and TRBJ2-7; D possibly corresponds to TRBD2 (6 bases). In germline, CDR1 is SGHRS, CDR2 YFSETQ. This CDR3 region has 15 residues. The V and J ends lost 3 bases and 6 bases respectively, with 19 bases between them. DNA for the CDR3: TGCGCCAGCAGCTGGGAGGACCTGAAGTGGGGCGAGCAGTACTTC. Translation: CASSWEDLKWGEQYF.

This clone has just one count. The chain has TRBV7-9 and TRBJ2-3; D is ambiguous. The CDR3 spans 17 residues. CDR1 SEHNR and CDR2 FQNEAQ come from the germline V gene (reference sequence). V lost 7 bases and J lost 4, with 24 bases in between. The DNA for the CDR3 is TGTGCCAGCATCCAAGCCCTACTGGAGCGCCATTCAGATACGCAGTATTTT. Its protein product is CASIQALLERHSDTQYF. The variable domain in full, with the rest retrieved from reference TRBV7-9 and TRBJ2-3, is DTGVSQNPRHKITKRGQNVTFRCDPISEHNRLYWYRQTLGQGPEFLTYFQNEAQLEKSRLLSDRFSAERPKGSFSTLEIQRTEQGDSAMYLCASIQALLERHSDTQYFGPGTRLTVL.

This chain joins TRBV5-5 and TRBJ1-6; the match to TRBD1 covers 8 bases. The CDR3 loop spans 14 amino acids. Germline-derived CDR1 and CDR2 are SGHKS and YYEKEE (reference sequence). Trimming at V came to 4 bases and at J to 13 bases, leaving 10 bases not matched to a gene. The DNA of the CDR3 is TGTGCCAGCAGCCGGGGACAGGAATTTGGCCCCCTCCACTTT. Residues: CASSRGQEFGPLHF.

This clone was detected only a few times. The chain has TRBV28 and TRBJ1-1, with 8 bases that match TRBD1. CDR3 size: 13 residues. After removal of 6 bases from V and 1 base from J, the junction contained 1 base not matched to a gene. Looked up from germline, CDR1 is MDHEN and CDR2 is SYDVKM. The CDR3 spells CASRGTGNTEAFF. For the CDR3, the DNA is TGTGCCAGCAGGGGGACAGGGAACACTGAAGCTTTCTTT.

This clone was counted a single time. This sequence joins TRBV5-5 and TRBJ2-2, with TRBD1 matching 9 bases. Germline CDR1 and CDR2: SGHKS and YYEKEE (reference sequence). V shed 4 bases and J 1 base; nucleotides not matched to a gene: 2. The CDR3 totals 15 residues. The CDR3 region has the DNA TGTGCCAGCAGCCAGGGACAGGGGAACACCGGGGAGCTGTTTTTT. Translated, it gives CASSQGQGNTGELFF. The whole variable domain, filled in from reference TRBV5-5 and TRBJ2-2, reads DAGVTQSPTHLIKTRGQQVTLRCSPISGHKSVSWYQQVLGQGPQFIFQYYEKEERGRGNFPDRFSARQFPNYSSELNVNALLLGDSALYLCASSQGQGNTGELFFGEGSRLTVL.

The rearrangement uses TRBV10-1 and TRBJ1-1; D gene unclear. Germline CDR1 WNHNN, CDR2 SYGVQD (reference sequence). The CDR3 covers 13 residues. Between the trimmed V and J ends, which lost 2 bases and 1 base, there was a span of 5 bases. Here the CDR3 DNA reads TGCGCCAGCAGTGAGCAGGCGAACACTGAAGCTTTCTTT. Its translation: CASSEQANTEAFF.

This chain uses TRBV2 with TRBJ1-4; TRBD1 agrees at 8 bases. Looked up from germline, CDR1 is SNHLY and CDR2 is FYNNEI. After removal of 0 bases from V and 8 bases from J, the junction contained 11 bases not matched to a gene. CDR3 length equals 17 residues. In DNA form, the CDR3 reads TGTGCCAGCAGTGAAGCGCGGGGTGACAGGGGTTGGGAAAAACTGTTTTTT. Protein: CASSEARGDRGWEKLFF.

The chain links TRBV5-1 to TRBJ1-6, with 7 bases fitting TRBD1. Trimming cost V 3 bases and J 6 bases; bases outside gene matches: 12. Looked up from germline, CDR1 is SGHRS and CDR2 is YFSETQ. The CDR3 is 17 residues long. CDR3 sequence: CASSYSGTGTVNSPLHF. In nucleotides, the CDR3 is TGCGCCAGCAGCTACTCAGGCACCGGGACAGTTAATTCACCCCTCCACTTT.

This chain connects TRBV2 to TRBJ2-1, with D possibly TRBD1 on 6 matching bases. The germline V and J ends were trimmed by 8 bases and 7 bases, with 18 bases remaining between them. The CDR3 spans 14 residues. Germline V lookup: CDR1 SNHLY, CDR2 FYNNEI. CDR3 coding DNA: TGTGCCAGCGGAAAGGACAGCCTAGGAAATGAGCAGTTCTTC. Translated: CASGKDSLGNEQFF. Supplemented by reference TRBV2 and TRBJ2-1, the full variable domain reads EPEVTQTPSHQVTQMGQEVILRCVPISNHLYFYWYRQILGQKVEFLVSFYNNEISEKSEIFDDQFSVERPDGSNFTLKIRSTKLEDSAMYFCASGKDSLGNEQFFGPGTRLTVL.

The CDR3 DNA sequence: TGCATGGGTCGGAGGGACCCGAACACTGAAGCTTTCTTT. Protein product: CMGRRDPNTEAFF. The chain links TRBV29-1 to TRBJ1-1; possibly TRBD1 for D (5 bases). This CDR3 has 13 amino acids. Germline V gives CDR1 SQVTM, CDR2 ANQGSEA.

The chain is built from TRBV5-1 and TRBJ2-1, with 7 positions matching TRBD2. The CDR3 is made up of 15 amino acids. With 0 bases clipped from V and 2 bases from J, the junction kept 2 bases outside the gene matches. CDR1 and CDR2 from the germline V gene are SGHRS and YFSETQ. This chain's CDR3 is CASSLAAGAYNEQFF. The DNA of the CDR3 is TGCGCCAGCAGCTTGGCGGCGGGGGCCTACAATGAGCAGTTCTTC.

This chain links TRBV15 with TRBJ1-4, with no clear D. The CDR3 consists of 15 residues. CDR1 LNHNV and CDR2 YYDKDF come from the germline V gene (reference sequence). V was cut by 9 bases and J by 2 bases, with 16 bases left in between. The CDR3 is CATRLDSWTNEKLFF. DNA for the CDR3: TGTGCCACGCGGCTAGACTCTTGGACTAATGAAAAACTGTTTTTT. The full variable domain, with the rest looked up from reference TRBV15 and TRBJ1-4, is DAMVIQNPRYQVTQFGKPVTLSCSQTLNHNVMYWYQQKSSQAPKLLFHYYDKDFNNEADTPDNFQSRRPNTSFCFLDIRSPGLGDTAMYLCATRLDSWTNEKLFFGSGTQLSVL.

The V gene is TRBV19, the J gene TRBJ2-1; TRBD1 is a possible D gene (6 bases). V lost 6 bases, J lost 3 bases, and 12 bases lay in between. CDR3 length: 14 residues. The germline gives CDR1 LNHDA, CDR2 SQIVND (reference sequence). CDR3 nucleotide sequence: TGTGCCAGTAGCCCAGGGGCCTTCTACAATGAGCAGTTCTTC. It specifies CASSPGAFYNEQFF.

This clone was observed a single time. The chain uses TRBV5-1 and TRBJ2-2; D is possibly TRBD2 (5 bases). The CDR3 is made up of 15 amino acids. CDR1 and CDR2 from the germline V gene are SGHRS and YFSETQ. V lost 0 bases and J lost 2, with 8 bases in between. CDR3 DNA sequence: TGCGCCAGCAGCTTGGACAGCGGCAACACCGGGGAGCTGTTTTTT. The encoded protein is CASSLDSGNTGELFF.

V gene TRBV7-9 combines with J gene TRBJ2-1, with 9 nucleotides matching TRBD1. V lost 1 base, J lost 2 bases, and 0 bases stayed unmatched. The CDR3 is made up of 15 amino acids. Per the germline V gene, CDR1 is SEHNR and CDR2 is FQNEAQ (reference sequence). CDR3 region: CASSLGQGAYNEQFF. In DNA form, the CDR3 reads TGTGCCAGCAGCTTAGGACAGGGGGCCTACAATGAGCAGTTCTTC.

DNA of the CDR3: TGTGCCAGCAGCCAGGACAGAGAAAAACTGTTTTTT. Its protein is CASSQDREKLFF. The chain uses TRBV4-2 and TRBJ1-4; TRBD1 is a possible D gene (6 bases). The CDR3 runs to 12 residues. Germline-derived CDR1 and CDR2 are LGHNA and YNFKEQ. Trimming stripped 3 bases from V and 8 bases from J, with 7 bases between.

DNA of the CDR3: TGTGCCAGCAGGGACTCTTTCGAGCAGTACTTC. Protein sequence: CASRDSFEQYF. The chain recombines TRBV2 with TRBJ2-7, with D perhaps matching TRBD2 (5 bases). Germline CDR1 reads SNHLY; CDR2 reads FYNNEI. CDR3 length: 11 residues. V lost 6 bases, J lost 6 bases, and 9 bases lay in between.

The chain is built from TRBV10-3 and TRBJ2-3; 7 bases fit TRBD2. CDR3 length: 14 residues. The germline V gene encodes CDR1 ENHRY and CDR2 SYGVKD. V dropped 6 bases and J dropped 5; count of bases not matched to a gene: 8. CDR3 in amino acids: CAISEREGVDTQYF. For the CDR3, the DNA is TGTGCCATCAGCGAGCGGGAAGGTGTAGATACGCAGTATTTT.

The chain links TRBV6-5 to TRBJ2-3, with D tentatively TRBD2 (5 bases). Trimming stripped 7 bases from V and 1 base from J, with 9 bases between. Per germline, CDR1 MNHEY and CDR2 SVGAGI. The CDR3 is 13 amino acids. CDR3 protein: CASIPGGTDTQYF. The CDR3 DNA reads TGTGCCAGCATCCCCGGGGGCACAGATACGCAGTATTTT.

This chain links TRBV19 with TRBJ2-5; TRBD2 matches at 7 bases. V lost 1 base and J lost 4; bases outside the gene matches: 6. The germline CDR1 and CDR2 sequences are LNHDA and SQIVND (reference sequence). The CDR3 runs 15 residues. In DNA, the CDR3 is TGTGCCAGTAGTATAGTCGGGACTACAAGAGAGACCCAGTACTTC. This sequence encodes CASSIVGTTRETQYF.

The chain has TRBV15 and TRBJ2-6, with TRBD1 identical over 10 bases. Germline V lookup: CDR1 LNHNV, CDR2 YYDKDF (reference sequence). After removal of 5 bases from V and 0 bases from J, the junction contained 10 bases not matched to a gene. There are 19 residues in the CDR3. The CDR3 here is CATSGDRDRGLSGANVLTF. In DNA, the CDR3 is TGTGCCACCAGCGGTGACCGGGACAGGGGCCTCTCTGGGGCCAACGTCCTGACTTTC.

This chain uses TRBV10-3 with TRBJ1-1, with no clear D. Germline CDR1 and CDR2: ENHRY and SYGVKD. Trimming shortened V by 3 bases and J by 8 bases, and 10 bases separated the two germline ends. CDR3 size: 12 residues. The CDR3 loop reads CAISDPGLEAFF. Written as DNA, the CDR3 is TGTGCCATCAGTGACCCAGGACTCGAAGCTTTCTTT.

The chain combines TRBV7-2 with TRBJ2-3; the D is unclear. V was shortened by 1 base and J by 2 bases, with 7 bases between the two germline ends. The germline gives CDR1 SGHTA, CDR2 FQGNSA. This CDR3 region has 14 residues. The chain's CDR3 is CASSLGLFTDTQYF. The CDR3 nucleotides are TGTGCCAGCAGCTTAGGTCTATTCACAGATACGCAGTATTTT.